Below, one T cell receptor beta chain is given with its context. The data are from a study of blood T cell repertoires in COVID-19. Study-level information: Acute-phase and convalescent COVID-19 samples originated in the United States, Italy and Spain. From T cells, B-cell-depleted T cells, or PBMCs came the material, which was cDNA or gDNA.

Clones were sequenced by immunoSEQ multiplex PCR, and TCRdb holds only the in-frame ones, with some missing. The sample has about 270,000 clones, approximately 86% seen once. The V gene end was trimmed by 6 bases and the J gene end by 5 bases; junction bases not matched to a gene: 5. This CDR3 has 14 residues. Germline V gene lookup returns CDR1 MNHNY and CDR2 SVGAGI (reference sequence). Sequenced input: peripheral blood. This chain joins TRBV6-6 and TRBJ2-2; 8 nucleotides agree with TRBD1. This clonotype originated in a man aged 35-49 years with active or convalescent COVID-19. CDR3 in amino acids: CASSGQGGTGELFF. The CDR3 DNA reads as TGTGCCAGCAGCGGACAGGGAGGAACCGGGGAGCTGTTTTTT.